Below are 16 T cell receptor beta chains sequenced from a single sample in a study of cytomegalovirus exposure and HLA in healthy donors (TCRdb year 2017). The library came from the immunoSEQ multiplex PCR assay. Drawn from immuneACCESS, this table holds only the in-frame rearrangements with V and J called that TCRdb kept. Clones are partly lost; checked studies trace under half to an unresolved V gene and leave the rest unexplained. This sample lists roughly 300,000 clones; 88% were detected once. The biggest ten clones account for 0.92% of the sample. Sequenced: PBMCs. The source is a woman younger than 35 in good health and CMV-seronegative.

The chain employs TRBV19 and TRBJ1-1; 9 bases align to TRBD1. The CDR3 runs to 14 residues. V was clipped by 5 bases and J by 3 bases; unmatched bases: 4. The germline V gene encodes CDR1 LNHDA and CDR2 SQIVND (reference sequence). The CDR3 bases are TGTGCCAGTAGTCGTACAGGGGGCGACACTGAAGCTTTCTTT. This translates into CASSRTGGDTEAFF.

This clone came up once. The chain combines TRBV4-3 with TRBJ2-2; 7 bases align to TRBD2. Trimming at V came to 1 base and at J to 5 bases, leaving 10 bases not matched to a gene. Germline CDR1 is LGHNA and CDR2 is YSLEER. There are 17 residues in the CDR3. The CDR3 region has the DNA TGCGCCAGCAGCCAAGTCGGGGGAGGGTTGACGACCGGGGAGCTGTTTTTT. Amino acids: CASSQVGGGLTTGELFF.

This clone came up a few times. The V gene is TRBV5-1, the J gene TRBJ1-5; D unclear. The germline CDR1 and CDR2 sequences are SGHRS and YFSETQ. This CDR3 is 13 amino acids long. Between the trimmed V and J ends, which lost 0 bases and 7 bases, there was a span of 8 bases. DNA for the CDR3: TGCGCCAGCAGCTTGGGGCCGAACCAGCCCCAGCATTTT. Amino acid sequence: CASSLGPNQPQHF. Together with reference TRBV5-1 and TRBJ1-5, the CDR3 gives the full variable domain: KAGVTQTPRYLIKTRGQQVTLSCSPISGHRSVSWYQQTPGQGLQFLFEYFSETQRNKGNFPGRFSGRQFSNSRSEMNVSTLELGDSALYLCASSLGPNQPQHFGDGTRLSIL.

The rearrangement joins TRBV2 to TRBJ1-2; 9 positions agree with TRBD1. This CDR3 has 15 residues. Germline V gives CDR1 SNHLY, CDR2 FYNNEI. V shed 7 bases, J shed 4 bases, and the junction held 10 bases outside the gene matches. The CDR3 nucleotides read TGTGCCAGCAATGCTAGGGACAGGGCGAGCTATGGCTACACCTTC. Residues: CASNARDRASYGYTF.

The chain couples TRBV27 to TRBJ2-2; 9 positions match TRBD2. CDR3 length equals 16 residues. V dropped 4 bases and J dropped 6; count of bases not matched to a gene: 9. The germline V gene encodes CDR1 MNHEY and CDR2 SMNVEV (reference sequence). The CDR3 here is CASSSVAGVGAGELFF. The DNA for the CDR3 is TGTGCCAGCAGTTCCGTAGCGGGAGTTGGGGCCGGGGAGCTGTTTTTT.

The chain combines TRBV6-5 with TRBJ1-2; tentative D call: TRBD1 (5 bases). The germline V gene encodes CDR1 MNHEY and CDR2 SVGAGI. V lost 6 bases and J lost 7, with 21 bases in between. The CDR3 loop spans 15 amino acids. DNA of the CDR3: TGTGCCAGCAGGGATCCGGGACTCTCAAGAGGTGGCTACACCTTC. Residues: CASRDPGLSRGGYTF.

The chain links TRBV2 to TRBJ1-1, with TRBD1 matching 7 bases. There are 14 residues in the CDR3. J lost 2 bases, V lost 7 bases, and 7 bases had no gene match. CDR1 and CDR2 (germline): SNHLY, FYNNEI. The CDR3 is CASKEQGPNTEAFF. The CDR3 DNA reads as TGTGCCAGCAAAGAACAGGGGCCCAACACTGAAGCTTTCTTT.

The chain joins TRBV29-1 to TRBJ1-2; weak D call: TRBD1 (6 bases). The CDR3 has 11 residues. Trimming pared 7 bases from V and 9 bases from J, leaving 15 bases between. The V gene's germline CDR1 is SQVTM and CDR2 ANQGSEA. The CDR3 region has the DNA TGCAGCGGCGGAAACAGGGATCGCTACACCTTC. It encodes CSGGNRDRYTF. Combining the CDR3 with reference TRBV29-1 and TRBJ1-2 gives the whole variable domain SAVISQKPSRDICQRGTSLTIQCQVDSQVTMMFWYRQQPGQSLTLIATANQGSEATYESGFVIDKFPISRPNLTFSTLTVSNMSPEDSSIYLCSGGNRDRYTFGSGTRLTVV.

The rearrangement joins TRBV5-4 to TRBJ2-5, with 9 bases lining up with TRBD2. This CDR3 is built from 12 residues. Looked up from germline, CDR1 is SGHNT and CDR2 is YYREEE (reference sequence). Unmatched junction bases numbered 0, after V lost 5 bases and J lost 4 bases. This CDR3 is CASRAGGETQYF. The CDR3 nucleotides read TGTGCCAGCAGAGCGGGGGGAGAGACCCAGTACTTC.

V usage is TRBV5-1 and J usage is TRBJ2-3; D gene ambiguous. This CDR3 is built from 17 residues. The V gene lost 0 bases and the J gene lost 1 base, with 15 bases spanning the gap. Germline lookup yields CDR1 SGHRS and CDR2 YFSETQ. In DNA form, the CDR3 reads TGCGCCAGCAGCTTGGGTGTCTCTGTTAGTGGCACAGATACGCAGTATTTT. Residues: CASSLGVSVSGTDTQYF.

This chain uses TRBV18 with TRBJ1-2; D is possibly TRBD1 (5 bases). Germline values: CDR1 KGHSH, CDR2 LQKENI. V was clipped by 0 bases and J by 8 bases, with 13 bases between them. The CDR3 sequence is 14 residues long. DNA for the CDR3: TGTGCCAGCTCACCACCCCAGGGTGGGTTGGGCTACACCTTC. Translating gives CASSPPQGGLGYTF. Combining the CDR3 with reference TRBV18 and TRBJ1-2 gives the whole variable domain NAGVMQNPRHLVRRRGQEARLRCSPMKGHSHVYWYRQLPEEGLKFMVYLQKENIIDESGMPKERFSAEFPKEGPSILRIQQVVRGDSAAYFCASSPPQGGLGYTFGSGTRLTVV.

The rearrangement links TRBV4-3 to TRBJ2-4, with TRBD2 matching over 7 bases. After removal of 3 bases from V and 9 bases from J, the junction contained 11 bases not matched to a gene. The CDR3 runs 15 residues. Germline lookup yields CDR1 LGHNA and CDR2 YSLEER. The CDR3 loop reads CASSQNAGELGIQYF. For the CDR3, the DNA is TGCGCCAGCAGCCAGAACGCGGGAGAGCTTGGCATTCAGTACTTC.

The CDR3 DNA sequence: TGTGCCAGCAGTACGGGGACTAGCGGGAGAAGGGATACGCAGTATTTT. Amino acids: CASSTGTSGRRDTQYF. The chain has TRBV28 and TRBJ2-3; 14 bases agree with TRBD2. Germline trimming cut 5 bases from V and 6 bases from J; bases unmatched to any gene: 7. Germline V lookup: CDR1 MDHEN, CDR2 SYDVKM. The CDR3 runs 16 residues.

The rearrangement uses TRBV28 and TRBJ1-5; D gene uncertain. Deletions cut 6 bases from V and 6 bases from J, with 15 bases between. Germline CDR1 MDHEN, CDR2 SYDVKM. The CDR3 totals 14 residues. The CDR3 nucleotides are TGTGCCAGCAGGGCCCACAGTGTAGGTCAGCCCCAGCATTTT. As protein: CASRAHSVGQPQHF.

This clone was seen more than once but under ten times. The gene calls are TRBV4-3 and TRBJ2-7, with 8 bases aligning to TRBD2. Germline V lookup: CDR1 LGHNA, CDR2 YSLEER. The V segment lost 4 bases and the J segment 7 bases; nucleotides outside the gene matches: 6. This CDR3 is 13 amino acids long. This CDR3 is CASSPHRGGEQYF. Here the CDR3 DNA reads TGCGCCAGCAGCCCTCACCGGGGGGGTGAGCAGTACTTC.

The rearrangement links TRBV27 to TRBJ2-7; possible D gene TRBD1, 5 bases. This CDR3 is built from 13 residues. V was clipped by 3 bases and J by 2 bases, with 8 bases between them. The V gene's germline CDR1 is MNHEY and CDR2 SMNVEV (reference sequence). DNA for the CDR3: TGTGCCAGCAGTTTGGGGCCAACCTACGAGCAGTACTTC. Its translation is CASSLGPTYEQYF.